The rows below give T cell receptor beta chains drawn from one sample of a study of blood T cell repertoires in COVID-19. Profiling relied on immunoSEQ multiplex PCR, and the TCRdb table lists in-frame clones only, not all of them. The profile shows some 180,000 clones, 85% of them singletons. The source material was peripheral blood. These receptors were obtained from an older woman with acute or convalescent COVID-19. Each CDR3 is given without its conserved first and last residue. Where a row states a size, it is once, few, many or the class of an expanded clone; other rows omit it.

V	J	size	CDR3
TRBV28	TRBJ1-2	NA	ASRPQAIDDGYT
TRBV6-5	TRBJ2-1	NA	ASSYSLGAYNEQF
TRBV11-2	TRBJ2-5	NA	ASSPLSLLASRRETQY
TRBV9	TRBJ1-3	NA	ASSTGQENTIY
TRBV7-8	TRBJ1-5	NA	ASSLAVDRVLGQPQH
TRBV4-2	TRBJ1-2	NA	ASSQDREYGYT
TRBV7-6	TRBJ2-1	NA	ASSLRRLAIDEQF
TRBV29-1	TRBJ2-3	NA	SAQGHSTDTQY
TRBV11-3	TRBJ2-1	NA	ASSLGVAGGNEQF
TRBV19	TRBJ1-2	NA	ASRLTTGEGYT
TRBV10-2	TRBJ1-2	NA	ASSDEGRGSYGYT
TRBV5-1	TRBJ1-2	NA	ASSYQTGNGYT
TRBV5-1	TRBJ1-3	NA	ASTVAGLSGNTIY
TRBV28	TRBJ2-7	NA	ASSPGTNYEQY
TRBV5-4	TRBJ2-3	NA	ASSFRLAGAIDTQY
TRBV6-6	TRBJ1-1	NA	ASGGTTEAF
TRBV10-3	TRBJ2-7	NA	AISALSSSSYEQY
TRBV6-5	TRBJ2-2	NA	ASSRTGTGELF
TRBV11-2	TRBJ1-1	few	ASSSYTGSAEAF
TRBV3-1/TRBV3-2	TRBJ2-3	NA	ASSPSQGQRDTQY
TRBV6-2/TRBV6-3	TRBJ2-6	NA	ASSRDRPDSGANVLT
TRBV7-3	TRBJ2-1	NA	ASSQDSLGQQF
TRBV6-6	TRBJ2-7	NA	ASSFGGLEQY
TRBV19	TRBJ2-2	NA	ASSTRRLAGIPGELF
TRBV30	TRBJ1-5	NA	AWDRGNQPQH
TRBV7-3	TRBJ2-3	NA	ASSASLGTRQY
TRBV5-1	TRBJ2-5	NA	ASSLGGTGQETQY
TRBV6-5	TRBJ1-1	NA	ASSYLNRGAEAF
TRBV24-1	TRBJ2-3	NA	ATSPSGRTDTQY
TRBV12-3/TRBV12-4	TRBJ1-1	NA	ASRRKTGIKAF
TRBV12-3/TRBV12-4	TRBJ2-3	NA	ASRADLTDTQY
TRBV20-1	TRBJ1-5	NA	SASAGGARPQH